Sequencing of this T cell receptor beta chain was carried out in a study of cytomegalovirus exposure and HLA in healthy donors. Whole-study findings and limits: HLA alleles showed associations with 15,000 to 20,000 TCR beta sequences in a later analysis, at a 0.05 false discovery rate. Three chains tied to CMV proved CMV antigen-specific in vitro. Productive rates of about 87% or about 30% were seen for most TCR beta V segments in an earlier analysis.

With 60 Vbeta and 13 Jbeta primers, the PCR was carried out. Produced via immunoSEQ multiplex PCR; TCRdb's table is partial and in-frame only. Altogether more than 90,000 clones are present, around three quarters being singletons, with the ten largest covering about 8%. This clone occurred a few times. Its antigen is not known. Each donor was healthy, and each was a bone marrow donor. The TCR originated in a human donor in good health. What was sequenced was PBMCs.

The DNA of the CDR3 is TGTGCCAGCAGCGTAGTCGGGGGTACAGGTGAGCAGTTCTTC. As protein: CASSVVGGTGEQFF. V gene TRBV9 combines with J gene TRBJ2-1; D is possibly TRBD2 (6 bases). V gave up 0 bases and J gave up 9 bases, with 13 bases separating them. CDR1 SGDLS and CDR2 YYNGEE come from the germline V gene. This CDR3 has 14 amino acids. Complete variable domain (other parts from reference TRBV9 and TRBJ2-1): DSGVTQTPKHLITATGQRVTLRCSPRSGDLSVYWYQQSLDQGLQFLIQYYNGEERAKGNILERFSAQQFPDLHSELNLSSLELGDSALYFCASSVVGGTGEQFFGPGTRLTVL.